Listed below are T cell receptor beta chains from one sample, sequenced in a study of neoadjuvant nivolumab and ipilimumab in lung cancer. Produced via immunoSEQ multiplex PCR; TCRdb's table is partial and in-frame only. Among about 26,000 clones, 82% were seen once, and the ten largest hold approximately 8.4%. The specimen comprised tumor tissue, sampled after neoadjuvant nivolumab, alone or with ipilimumab, at or shortly before surgery. All receptors derive from an adult with non-small cell lung cancer. Both conserved end residues are part of each CDR3. Each record gives: V gene, D gene, clone size, J gene, CDR3 DNA, CDR3 protein. A D gene is named only where the DNA matches it firmly. Clone size, where shown, is once, few, many, or a class for clones that have expanded.

V gene: TRBV4-2
D gene: TRBD2
clone size: NA
J gene: TRBJ2-1
CDR3 DNA: TGTGCCAGCAGCCATGGGACTAGCGGGAGGGCCGGTAATGAGCAGTTCTTC
CDR3 protein: CASSHGTSGRAGNEQFF

V gene: TRBV11-3
D gene: NA
clone size: NA
J gene: TRBJ1-1
CDR3 DNA: TGTGCCAGCAGCTTAGGTCCGGGGAGCACTGAAGCTTTCTTT
CDR3 protein: CASSLGPGSTEAFF

V gene: TRBV5-1
D gene: TRBD2
clone size: NA
J gene: TRBJ2-1
CDR3 DNA: TGCGCCAGCAGCACTACTAGCGGGAGTCCCCTGGGTTACAATGAGCAGTTCTTC
CDR3 protein: CASSTTSGSPLGYNEQFF

V gene: TRBV5-4
D gene: NA
clone size: NA
J gene: TRBJ1-2
CDR3 DNA: TGTGCCAGCAGCTTGACTGGTTATGGCTACACCTTC
CDR3 protein: CASSLTGYGYTF

V gene: TRBV5-1
D gene: NA
clone size: NA
J gene: TRBJ2-5
CDR3 DNA: TGCGCCAGCAGCTTAGGGGGAGGCCCTCGAGAGACCCAGTACTTC
CDR3 protein: CASSLGGGPRETQYF

V gene: TRBV7-2
D gene: NA
clone size: NA
J gene: TRBJ1-2
CDR3 DNA: TGTGCCAGCAGCTTAGCGCTAAAAGGAATAGGTGGCTACACCTTC
CDR3 protein: CASSLALKGIGGYTF

V gene: TRBV7-6
D gene: TRBD1
clone size: few
J gene: TRBJ2-1
CDR3 DNA: TGTGCCAGCAGCTTAGCGGGGACAGACAGGATGGTGCAGTTCTTC
CDR3 protein: CASSLAGTDRMVQFF

V gene: TRBV29-1
D gene: NA
clone size: NA
J gene: TRBJ1-1
CDR3 DNA: TGCAGCGTTGCAAAAGGCGGGAACACTGAAGCTTTCTTT
CDR3 protein: CSVAKGGNTEAFF

V gene: TRBV29-1
D gene: NA
clone size: few
J gene: TRBJ2-3
CDR3 DNA: TGCAGCGGGAAACAGGACCCTAGCACAGATACGCAGTATTTT
CDR3 protein: CSGKQDPSTDTQYF

V gene: TRBV5-1
D gene: NA
clone size: NA
J gene: TRBJ2-2
CDR3 DNA: TGCGCCAGCAGCTTGGAGCCGCTCCCCGGGGAGCTGTTTTTT
CDR3 protein: CASSLEPLPGELFF

V gene: TRBV30
D gene: NA
clone size: NA
J gene: TRBJ2-2
CDR3 DNA: TGTGCCGGCTGGGATAAACTGGCCGGGGAGCTGTTTTTT
CDR3 protein: CAGWDKLAGELFF

V gene: TRBV5-1
D gene: NA
clone size: NA
J gene: TRBJ2-1
CDR3 DNA: TGCGCCAGCAGCTTGAACGGTTGGGTTGGGGATGAGCAGTTCTTC
CDR3 protein: CASSLNGWVGDEQFF

V gene: TRBV6-5
D gene: NA
clone size: NA
J gene: TRBJ2-7
CDR3 DNA: TGTGCCAGCAGTTCCTCCGGGACGTCCTACGAGCAGTACTTC
CDR3 protein: CASSSSGTSYEQYF

V gene: TRBV5-1
D gene: TRBD2
clone size: NA
J gene: TRBJ2-7
CDR3 DNA: TGCGCCAGCAACCCGTTTGCGGGAGATTACGAGCAGTACTTC
CDR3 protein: CASNPFAGDYEQYF

V gene: TRBV5-6
D gene: NA
clone size: NA
J gene: TRBJ1-1
CDR3 DNA: TGTGCCAGCAGCTTGGCCGGGGGCGCGGGCACTGAAGCTTTCTTT
CDR3 protein: CASSLAGGAGTEAFF

V gene: TRBV7-2
D gene: NA
clone size: NA
J gene: TRBJ2-7
CDR3 DNA: TGTGCCAGCAGCTCCTCACAGGACTATCGGTACTTC
CDR3 protein: CASSSSQDYRYF

V gene: TRBV6-5
D gene: NA
clone size: few
J gene: TRBJ1-5
CDR3 DNA: TGTGCCAGCAGTCCCGAGATATTCAATCAGCCCCAGCATTTT
CDR3 protein: CASSPEIFNQPQHF

V gene: TRBV11-3
D gene: NA
clone size: NA
J gene: TRBJ2-5
CDR3 DNA: TGTGCCAGCAGCTTAGACCGGGAGACCCAGTACTTC
CDR3 protein: CASSLDRETQYF

V gene: TRBV18
D gene: NA
clone size: NA
J gene: TRBJ2-1
CDR3 DNA: TGTGCCAGCTCCTTAGTAGCCACCTACAATGAGCAGTTCTTC
CDR3 protein: CASSLVATYNEQFF

V gene: TRBV6-6
D gene: NA
clone size: NA
J gene: TRBJ1-2
CDR3 DNA: TGTGCCAGCAGCTCAGGCGCTAACTATGGCTACACCTTC
CDR3 protein: CASSSGANYGYTF

V gene: TRBV29-1
D gene: TRBD2
clone size: NA
J gene: TRBJ2-5
CDR3 DNA: TGCAGCAAGGGACTAGCGGGAGGGCCTGAGACCCAGTACTTC
CDR3 protein: CSKGLAGGPETQYF

V gene: TRBV10-1
D gene: NA
clone size: medium-sized
J gene: TRBJ2-3
CDR3 DNA: TGCGCCAGCAGCCCGGGCCAAAGGTTGGCAGATACGCAGTATTTT
CDR3 protein: CASSPGQRLADTQYF

V gene: TRBV5-1
D gene: TRBD1
clone size: NA
J gene: TRBJ2-3
CDR3 DNA: TGCGCCAGCAGCTTGGGACAGGGATCCCCTAGCACAGATACGCAGTATTTT
CDR3 protein: CASSLGQGSPSTDTQYF

V gene: TRBV6-5
D gene: NA
clone size: NA
J gene: TRBJ1-1
CDR3 DNA: TGTGCCAGCAGTTTAAGGGGTTTGAACACTGAAGCTTTCTTT
CDR3 protein: CASSLRGLNTEAFF

V gene: TRBV28
D gene: TRBD1
clone size: NA
J gene: TRBJ2-7
CDR3 DNA: TGTGCCAGCAGTTTACCGGGACAGATCTACGAGCAGTACTTC
CDR3 protein: CASSLPGQIYEQYF

V gene: TRBV7-9
D gene: NA
clone size: once
J gene: TRBJ2-6
CDR3 DNA: TGTGCCAGCAGCGTCTTGGTGTCTGGGGCCAACGTCCTGACTTTC
CDR3 protein: CASSVLVSGANVLTF

V gene: TRBV11-3
D gene: NA
clone size: NA
J gene: TRBJ2-1
CDR3 DNA: TGTGCCAGCAGAGGATTAGAATTTAATGAGCAGTTCTTC
CDR3 protein: CASRGLEFNEQFF

V gene: TRBV10-1
D gene: NA
clone size: few
J gene: TRBJ2-3
CDR3 DNA: TGCGCCAGCAGTGAGTCGATATTAGATACGCAGTATTTT
CDR3 protein: CASSESILDTQYF

V gene: TRBV29-1
D gene: TRBD1
clone size: NA
J gene: TRBJ1-1
CDR3 DNA: TGCAGCGTTGCGAGGACAGGGGGCACTGAAGCTTTCTTT
CDR3 protein: CSVARTGGTEAFF

V gene: TRBV4-2
D gene: NA
clone size: NA
J gene: TRBJ1-4
CDR3 DNA: TGTGCCAGCAGCCAAGACCCGGACAGCGCTAATGAAAAACTGTTTTTT
CDR3 protein: CASSQDPDSANEKLFF

V gene: TRBV7-9
D gene: TRBD1
clone size: NA
J gene: TRBJ2-1
CDR3 DNA: TGTGCCAGCAGCTTAGGGGGGACAGGGAGGCAGCAGTTCTTC
CDR3 protein: CASSLGGTGRQQFF

V gene: TRBV20-1
D gene: TRBD1
clone size: medium-sized
J gene: TRBJ2-5
CDR3 DNA: TGCAGTGCTGGACAGGGAGAGACCCAGTACTTC
CDR3 protein: CSAGQGETQYF

V gene: TRBV2
D gene: NA
clone size: NA
J gene: TRBJ2-3
CDR3 DNA: TGTGCCAGCAGTGAAGCGGAAGCGCAGTATTTT
CDR3 protein: CASSEAEAQYF

V gene: TRBV12-5
D gene: TRBD1
clone size: NA
J gene: TRBJ1-5
CDR3 DNA: TGTGCTAGTGGCTTCGGACAGGGCGGCAATCAGCCCCAGCATTTT
CDR3 protein: CASGFGQGGNQPQHF

V gene: TRBV2
D gene: TRBD1
clone size: NA
J gene: TRBJ2-2
CDR3 DNA: TGTGCCAGCAGTGGCGGGACAGGGTGGAACACCGGGGAGCTGTTTTTT
CDR3 protein: CASSGGTGWNTGELFF

V gene: TRBV5-4
D gene: TRBD2
clone size: NA
J gene: TRBJ2-5
CDR3 DNA: TGTGCCAGCAGCTTGGGCGGGAGCGGGGAGACCCAGTACTTC
CDR3 protein: CASSLGGSGETQYF

V gene: TRBV11-3
D gene: NA
clone size: NA
J gene: TRBJ2-2
CDR3 DNA: TGTGCCAGCAGCCCCCGACAGGGACTGAACACCGGGGAGCTGTTTTTT
CDR3 protein: CASSPRQGLNTGELFF

V gene: TRBV30
D gene: NA
clone size: NA
J gene: TRBJ1-4
CDR3 DNA: TGTGCCTGGAGTGTTTACAGGGTGCCTGAAAAACTGTTTTTT
CDR3 protein: CAWSVYRVPEKLFF

V gene: TRBV6-5
D gene: TRBD1
clone size: once
J gene: TRBJ1-2
CDR3 DNA: TGTGCCAGCAGCCGCGGACAGGGGATCCATGGCTACACCTTC
CDR3 protein: CASSRGQGIHGYTF

V gene: TRBV11-2
D gene: NA
clone size: few
J gene: TRBJ2-7
CDR3 DNA: TGTGCCAGCAGCTTAGGAGATTTCGACTACGAGCAGTACTTC
CDR3 protein: CASSLGDFDYEQYF

V gene: TRBV6-1
D gene: TRBD2
clone size: NA
J gene: TRBJ2-7
CDR3 DNA: TGTGCCAGCACTAGGTTTGGCGGGAGCTCGGACGAGCAGTACTTC
CDR3 protein: CASTRFGGSSDEQYF

V gene: TRBV18
D gene: NA
clone size: NA
J gene: TRBJ1-1
CDR3 DNA: TGTGCCAGCTCACGGAATGACAGGATGAACACTGAAGCTTTCTTT
CDR3 protein: CASSRNDRMNTEAFF

V gene: TRBV15
D gene: NA
clone size: NA
J gene: TRBJ2-1
CDR3 DNA: TGTGCCACCAGCATTGTAAGGGGACTCAACTCCTACAATGAGCAGTTCTTC
CDR3 protein: CATSIVRGLNSYNEQFF

V gene: TRBV7-9
D gene: NA
clone size: once
J gene: TRBJ1-2
CDR3 DNA: TGTGCCAGCAGCTTACATGAGGGCTACACCTTC
CDR3 protein: CASSLHEGYTF

V gene: TRBV6-1
D gene: TRBD1
clone size: NA
J gene: TRBJ1-2
CDR3 DNA: TGTGCCAGCAGGGACAGGGGGGACTATGGCTACACCTTC
CDR3 protein: CASRDRGDYGYTF

V gene: TRBV29-1
D gene: NA
clone size: NA
J gene: TRBJ2-1
CDR3 DNA: TGCAGCCGCCCGGTAGGGGCTGGTAATGAGCAGTTCTTC
CDR3 protein: CSRPVGAGNEQFF

V gene: TRBV7-9
D gene: TRBD2
clone size: NA
J gene: TRBJ2-7
CDR3 DNA: TGTGCCAGCAAGACCGGGACTAGCGGAACCTACGAGCAGTACTTC
CDR3 protein: CASKTGTSGTYEQYF

V gene: TRBV14
D gene: NA
clone size: NA
J gene: TRBJ1-1
CDR3 DNA: TGTGCCAGCAGCCAAGGAGGGCAGGGCCGGCGGTTGAACACTGAAGCTTTCTTT
CDR3 protein: CASSQGGQGRRLNTEAFF

V gene: TRBV11-3
D gene: NA
clone size: NA
J gene: TRBJ2-7
CDR3 DNA: TGTGCCAGCAGTTCACAGGGTATAGGATCCTACGAGCAGTACTTC
CDR3 protein: CASSSQGIGSYEQYF

V gene: TRBV4-2
D gene: NA
clone size: NA
J gene: TRBJ1-5
CDR3 DNA: TGTGCCAGCAGCCAAGATCCAACAGGGATCAATCAGCCCCAGCATTTT
CDR3 protein: CASSQDPTGINQPQHF

V gene: TRBV7-2
D gene: TRBD2
clone size: NA
J gene: TRBJ2-7
CDR3 DNA: TGTGCCAGCAGCTTAGAGGGGACTAGCGGGGGGTACGAGCAGTACTTC
CDR3 protein: CASSLEGTSGGYEQYF

V gene: TRBV30
D gene: NA
clone size: NA
J gene: TRBJ2-5
CDR3 DNA: TGTGCCTGGAGTACAGGATTGGAGACCCAGTACTTC
CDR3 protein: CAWSTGLETQYF

V gene: TRBV18
D gene: NA
clone size: NA
J gene: TRBJ2-7
CDR3 DNA: TGTGCCAGCTCACCTGGGACTTCGGTTTCCGAGCAGTACTTC
CDR3 protein: CASSPGTSVSEQYF

V gene: TRBV2
D gene: NA
clone size: NA
J gene: TRBJ2-7
CDR3 DNA: TGTGCCAGCAGTGAAAGCCACGAGCAGTACTTC
CDR3 protein: CASSESHEQYF

V gene: TRBV12-5
D gene: TRBD1
clone size: once
J gene: TRBJ2-1
CDR3 DNA: TGTGCTAGTGGTATCAGGACAGGGATCTCCTACAATGAGCAGTTCTTC
CDR3 protein: CASGIRTGISYNEQFF

V gene: TRBV27
D gene: NA
clone size: NA
J gene: TRBJ2-2
CDR3 DNA: TGTGCCGCGACGAACCCGAACACCGGGGAGCTGTTTTTT
CDR3 protein: CAATNPNTGELFF

V gene: TRBV19
D gene: NA
clone size: NA
J gene: TRBJ2-1
CDR3 DNA: TGTGCCAGTATGTCTAGCGTTTATTACAATGAGCAGTTCTTC
CDR3 protein: CASMSSVYYNEQFF

V gene: TRBV11-3
D gene: NA
clone size: NA
J gene: TRBJ1-2
CDR3 DNA: TGTGCCAGCAGCCCTGAATATGCGGGGGGCTATGGCTACACCTTC
CDR3 protein: CASSPEYAGGYGYTF